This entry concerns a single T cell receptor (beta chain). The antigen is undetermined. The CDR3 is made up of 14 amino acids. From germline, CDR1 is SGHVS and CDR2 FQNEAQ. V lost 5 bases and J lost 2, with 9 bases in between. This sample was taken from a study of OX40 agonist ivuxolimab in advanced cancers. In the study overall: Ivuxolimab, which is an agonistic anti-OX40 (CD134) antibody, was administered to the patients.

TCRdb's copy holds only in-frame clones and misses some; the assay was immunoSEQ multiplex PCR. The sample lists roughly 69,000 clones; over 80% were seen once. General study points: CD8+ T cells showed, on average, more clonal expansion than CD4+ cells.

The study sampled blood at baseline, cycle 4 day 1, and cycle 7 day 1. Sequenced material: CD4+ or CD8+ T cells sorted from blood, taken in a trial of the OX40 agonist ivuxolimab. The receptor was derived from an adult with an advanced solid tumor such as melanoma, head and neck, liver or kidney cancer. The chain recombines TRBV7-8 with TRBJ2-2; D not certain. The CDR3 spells CASSGRKNTGELFF. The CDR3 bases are TGTGCCAGCAGCGGACGGAAAAACACCGGGGAGCTGTTTTTT.